This paragraph reports one T cell receptor (beta chain). The naive CD8 fraction comprised CD45RO-negative cells positively selected for CCR7 and excluded terminally differentiated effector memory CD45RA+ cells. The sample belongs to a study of shared clonotypes between healthy human individuals. Data came from immunoSEQ multiplex PCR; TCRdb stores just in-frame clones and leaves some out. The sample records just over 2,000,000 clones, approximately 95% being singletons. The germline V gene has CDR1 SEHNR and CDR2 FQNEAQ (reference sequence). The CDR3 totals 15 residues. After removal of 3 bases from V and 5 bases from J, the junction contained 7 bases not matched to a gene.

This TCR was recovered from a man aged 18-30 years in good health. The sequenced material came from naive CD8+ T cells sorted from blood. This chain connects TRBV7-9 to TRBJ2-5, with 9 bases fitting TRBD2. The CDR3 sequence: CASSLDLAGLETQYF. In DNA form, the CDR3 reads TGTGCCAGCAGCTTGGATCTAGCGGGGTTGGAGACCCAGTACTTC.